The rows below give T cell receptor beta chains drawn from one sample of a study of blood T cell repertoires in COVID-19. The repertoire was sequenced with immunoSEQ multiplex PCR; TCRdb's copy has only in-frame clones and lacks some. The sample yields roughly 400,000 clones, 91% seen once. The sequenced material came from PBMCs or T cells enriched from blood (not recorded which). All receptors come from a woman aged 40 to 55 who had been exposed to COVID-19. Both conserved end residues are part of each CDR3. Each record gives: V gene, J gene, D gene, clone size, CDR3 DNA, CDR3 protein. D genes are given only for firm matches. Where a row states a size, it is once, few, many or the class of an expanded clone; other rows omit it.

V gene: TRBV10-1; J gene: TRBJ1-1; D gene: -; clone size: -; CDR3 DNA: TGCGCCAGCAGCCTGGGAGGGGACACTGAAGCTTTCTTT; CDR3 protein: CASSLGGDTEAFF
V gene: TRBV25-1; J gene: TRBJ2-3; D gene: TRBD2; clone size: -; CDR3 DNA: TGTGCCAGCAGAAGGACTAGCGGTTACACAGATACGCAGTATTTT; CDR3 protein: CASRRTSGYTDTQYF
V gene: TRBV11-3; J gene: TRBJ1-2; D gene: -; clone size: -; CDR3 DNA: TGTGCCAGCAGCTCCCCCTCCCAGAGGAAAAACTATGGCTACACCTTC; CDR3 protein: CASSSPSQRKNYGYTF
V gene: TRBV19; J gene: TRBJ1-3; D gene: TRBD1; clone size: -; CDR3 DNA: TGTGCCAGTAGAGCCGGGACAGCCAGCTCTGGAAACACCATATATTTT; CDR3 protein: CASRAGTASSGNTIYF
V gene: TRBV2; J gene: TRBJ1-2; D gene: TRBD1; clone size: -; CDR3 DNA: TGTGCCAGCAGTTTGACAGGGGGAACTGGCTACACCTTC; CDR3 protein: CASSLTGGTGYTF
V gene: TRBV7-9; J gene: TRBJ1-1; D gene: TRBD1; clone size: -; CDR3 DNA: TGTGCCAGCATCAAGCCCAGGGGGCAGAACACTGAAGCTTTCTTT; CDR3 protein: CASIKPRGQNTEAFF
V gene: TRBV19; J gene: TRBJ1-2; D gene: TRBD1; clone size: -; CDR3 DNA: TGTGCCAGTATTCGGACAGGGCGCGGCTATGGCTACACCTTC; CDR3 protein: CASIRTGRGYGYTF
V gene: TRBV4-2; J gene: TRBJ2-1; D gene: -; clone size: -; CDR3 DNA: TGTGCCAGCAGCCAAGATGCCCCCCACGCTCCGCGGATGTACAATGAGCAGTTCTTC; CDR3 protein: CASSQDAPHAPRMYNEQFF
V gene: TRBV19; J gene: TRBJ1-4; D gene: TRBD1; clone size: once; CDR3 DNA: TGTGCCAGTAGTATTGGGACAGGGCCTGAAAAACTGTTTTTT; CDR3 protein: CASSIGTGPEKLFF
V gene: TRBV11-3; J gene: TRBJ2-1; D gene: -; clone size: once; CDR3 DNA: TGTGCCAGCAGCTCTGTCCATATGCGGGGCCGGGGCAATGAGCAGTTCTTC; CDR3 protein: CASSSVHMRGRGNEQFF
V gene: TRBV7-8; J gene: TRBJ2-7; D gene: -; clone size: few; CDR3 DNA: TGTGCCAGCAGCTTAGTTAGACCTGGTGTAACTCGTGGGCTCAACTACGAGCAGTACTTC; CDR3 protein: CASSLVRPGVTRGLNYEQYF
V gene: TRBV7-6; J gene: TRBJ2-5; D gene: -; clone size: -; CDR3 DNA: TGTGCCAGCAGCTTAGGGGTCGTCAGGGCAGAGACCCAGTACTTC; CDR3 protein: CASSLGVVRAETQYF
V gene: TRBV6-1; J gene: TRBJ2-1; D gene: TRBD2; clone size: -; CDR3 DNA: TGTGCCAGCAGTGGGGCTAGCGGGAGCGACTACAATGAGCAGTTCTTC; CDR3 protein: CASSGASGSDYNEQFF
V gene: TRBV19; J gene: TRBJ1-5; D gene: -; clone size: -; CDR3 DNA: TGTGCCAGTCATCCCCTAAGGGAGAGCAATCAGCCCCAGCATTTT; CDR3 protein: CASHPLRESNQPQHF
V gene: TRBV30; J gene: TRBJ1-4; D gene: TRBD1; clone size: once; CDR3 DNA: TGTGCCTGGAGCGATGCAGGGGGCTTTTTTGAAAAACTGTTTTTT; CDR3 protein: CAWSDAGGFFEKLFF
V gene: TRBV5-1; J gene: TRBJ2-7; D gene: -; clone size: -; CDR3 DNA: TGCGCCAGCAGCTTGGCGCAGGGGCCCGAGCAGTACTTC; CDR3 protein: CASSLAQGPEQYF
V gene: TRBV7-2; J gene: TRBJ2-1; D gene: -; clone size: -; CDR3 DNA: TGTGCCAGCAGCTTAGGCGGGCGCTACAATGAGCAGTTCTTC; CDR3 protein: CASSLGGRYNEQFF
V gene: TRBV24-1; J gene: TRBJ1-5; D gene: -; clone size: -; CDR3 DNA: TGTGCCACCAGTGATAGAAAGGGAGTGGATCAGCCCCAGCATTTT; CDR3 protein: CATSDRKGVDQPQHF
V gene: TRBV5-1; J gene: TRBJ2-7; D gene: TRBD2; clone size: -; CDR3 DNA: TGCGCCAGCAGCTTGGCTGGTAGCGGGAGGGCATCCTACGAGCAGTACTTC; CDR3 protein: CASSLAGSGRASYEQYF
V gene: TRBV2; J gene: TRBJ1-5; D gene: -; clone size: -; CDR3 DNA: TGTGCCAGCAGTCGGGGAAGAGGAAGCAATCAGCCCCAGCATTTT; CDR3 protein: CASSRGRGSNQPQHF
V gene: TRBV24-1; J gene: TRBJ2-3; D gene: TRBD2; clone size: -; CDR3 DNA: TGTGCCACCAGTGATCCCGGACTAGCGGGTACAGATACGCAGTATTTT; CDR3 protein: CATSDPGLAGTDTQYF
V gene: TRBV7-3; J gene: TRBJ2-2; D gene: -; clone size: -; CDR3 DNA: TGTGCCAGCAGCTTCTCCGCCGGGGAGCTGTTTTTT; CDR3 protein: CASSFSAGELFF
V gene: TRBV7-9; J gene: TRBJ1-1; D gene: TRBD1; clone size: -; CDR3 DNA: TGTGCCAGCAGCTTGGGACAGGCTTTCGATTTTTCGGCTTTCTTT; CDR3 protein: CASSLGQAFDFSAFF
V gene: TRBV7-3; J gene: TRBJ2-1; D gene: TRBD2; clone size: -; CDR3 DNA: TGTGCCAGCAGCTTAGGTTCACTAGCGGGAGATCTGAGGCAGTTCTTC; CDR3 protein: CASSLGSLAGDLRQFF
V gene: TRBV30; J gene: TRBJ2-7; D gene: -; clone size: -; CDR3 DNA: TGTGCCTGGACCCGGGCAGGGTTAACTTACGAGCAGTACTTC; CDR3 protein: CAWTRAGLTYEQYF
V gene: TRBV7-9; J gene: TRBJ1-1; D gene: TRBD1; clone size: -; CDR3 DNA: TGTGCCAGCAGCCCACGGACAGGCGGAGGGGACACTGAAGCTTTCTTT; CDR3 protein: CASSPRTGGGDTEAFF
V gene: TRBV5-1; J gene: TRBJ1-6; D gene: TRBD1; clone size: -; CDR3 DNA: TGCGCCAGCAGCATAGGACAGGGGGCCTCCTATAATTCACCCCTCCACTTT; CDR3 protein: CASSIGQGASYNSPLHF
V gene: TRBV6-2/TRBV6-3; J gene: TRBJ1-5; D gene: TRBD1; clone size: -; CDR3 DNA: TGTGCCAGCAGTTATCAAAAGGGGGCTCGGCGCTATCAGCCCCAGCATTTT; CDR3 protein: CASSYQKGARRYQPQHF
V gene: TRBV7-9; J gene: TRBJ2-4; D gene: -; clone size: -; CDR3 DNA: TGTGCCACGCAGGTTTCGGACATTCAGTACTTC; CDR3 protein: CATQVSDIQYF
V gene: TRBV29-1; J gene: TRBJ2-7; D gene: TRBD1; clone size: -; CDR3 DNA: TGCAGCGTTCGGGACAGCGTCTACGAGCAGTACTTC; CDR3 protein: CSVRDSVYEQYF
V gene: TRBV5-6; J gene: TRBJ2-7; D gene: TRBD2; clone size: -; CDR3 DNA: TGTGCCAGCAGCTTCCTTAGCGGGACCTACGAGCAGTACTTC; CDR3 protein: CASSFLSGTYEQYF
V gene: TRBV7-2; J gene: TRBJ2-1; D gene: TRBD1; clone size: -; CDR3 DNA: TGTGCCAGCAGACTGAGCGGGGGGACAGGGGGCAATGAGCAGTTCTTC; CDR3 protein: CASRLSGGTGGNEQFF
V gene: TRBV7-9; J gene: TRBJ1-2; D gene: -; clone size: -; CDR3 DNA: TGTGCCAGCAGCACGCCGTCTCAACCGGGACAAAACTATGGCTACACCTTC; CDR3 protein: CASSTPSQPGQNYGYTF
V gene: TRBV29-1; J gene: TRBJ1-2; D gene: -; clone size: -; CDR3 DNA: TGCAGCGTATACAGGCCGACTAACTATGGCTACACCTTC; CDR3 protein: CSVYRPTNYGYTF
V gene: TRBV4-1; J gene: TRBJ1-2; D gene: TRBD1; clone size: -; CDR3 DNA: TGCGCCAGCAGCCAAAAGCCGGTCATTAGGACAGGGGGTAACTATGGCTACACCTTC; CDR3 protein: CASSQKPVIRTGGNYGYTF
V gene: TRBV5-1; J gene: TRBJ2-5; D gene: -; clone size: -; CDR3 DNA: TGCGCCAGCAGCTCTGGTGACAGCCAAGAGACCCAGTACTTC; CDR3 protein: CASSSGDSQETQYF
V gene: TRBV5-1; J gene: TRBJ1-2; D gene: -; clone size: -; CDR3 DNA: TGCGCCAGCAGCTTGGATTCGGGGAGCTATGGCTACACCTTC; CDR3 protein: CASSLDSGSYGYTF
V gene: TRBV2; J gene: TRBJ2-6; D gene: -; clone size: -; CDR3 DNA: TGTGCCAGCTTTTCAGGAACAATTAGGGCCAACGTCCTGACTTTC; CDR3 protein: CASFSGTIRANVLTF
V gene: TRBV5-1; J gene: TRBJ1-4; D gene: TRBD1; clone size: -; CDR3 DNA: TGCGCCAGCAGACAGGGGGAAAAACTGTTTTTT; CDR3 protein: CASRQGEKLFF
V gene: TRBV10-3; J gene: TRBJ1-3; D gene: TRBD1; clone size: -; CDR3 DNA: TGTGCCACCCAGGGGGCTGGAAACACCATATATTTT; CDR3 protein: CATQGAGNTIYF
V gene: TRBV6-5; J gene: TRBJ2-7; D gene: -; clone size: -; CDR3 DNA: TGTGCCAGCAGTATCTCAGCGGCTGACTACGAGCAGTACTTC; CDR3 protein: CASSISAADYEQYF
V gene: TRBV6-5; J gene: TRBJ2-7; D gene: -; clone size: -; CDR3 DNA: TGTGCCAGCAGGTTACAGGGAGGGACCTACGAGCAGTACTTC; CDR3 protein: CASRLQGGTYEQYF
V gene: TRBV5-6; J gene: TRBJ1-3; D gene: TRBD1; clone size: -; CDR3 DNA: TGTGCCAGCAGCTTGCCGGGACAGGGGGTTGGAAACACCATATATTTT; CDR3 protein: CASSLPGQGVGNTIYF
V gene: TRBV10-1; J gene: TRBJ1-2; D gene: -; clone size: -; CDR3 DNA: TGCGCCAGCAGTGGATCCTTGAGGCATGGCTACACCTTC; CDR3 protein: CASSGSLRHGYTF
V gene: TRBV14; J gene: TRBJ2-1; D gene: -; clone size: -; CDR3 DNA: TGTGCCAGCAGCCAAGACACTAACAATGAGCAGTTCTTC; CDR3 protein: CASSQDTNNEQFF
V gene: TRBV16; J gene: TRBJ1-1; D gene: TRBD1; clone size: -; CDR3 DNA: TGTGCCAGCAGCCTGGGACAGGGTAACACTGAAGCTTTCTTT; CDR3 protein: CASSLGQGNTEAFF
V gene: TRBV2; J gene: TRBJ2-1; D gene: -; clone size: -; CDR3 DNA: TGTGCCAGCAGTGATCCCCTTGGCAGTTATCAGGGATCCAATGAGCAGTTCTTC; CDR3 protein: CASSDPLGSYQGSNEQFF
V gene: TRBV27; J gene: TRBJ2-7; D gene: -; clone size: -; CDR3 DNA: TGTGCCAGGTCGATGGGGGGCTACGAGCAGTACTTC; CDR3 protein: CARSMGGYEQYF
V gene: TRBV15; J gene: TRBJ1-1; D gene: TRBD1; clone size: once; CDR3 DNA: TGTGCCACCAGCCCTCATGGGACAGGGGCTTTGTACACTGAAGCTTTCTTT; CDR3 protein: CATSPHGTGALYTEAFF
V gene: TRBV2; J gene: TRBJ1-1; D gene: -; clone size: -; CDR3 DNA: TGTGCCAGCAGTGAGCGGAACACTGAAGCTTTCTTT; CDR3 protein: CASSERNTEAFF
V gene: TRBV5-1; J gene: TRBJ2-3; D gene: TRBD1; clone size: -; CDR3 DNA: TGCGCCAGCAGCTTGGTTGGACAGGGTGGGACAGATACGCAGTATTTT; CDR3 protein: CASSLVGQGGTDTQYF
V gene: TRBV18; J gene: TRBJ2-3; D gene: TRBD2; clone size: -; CDR3 DNA: TGTGCCAGCTCACCGTTAGCGGGCTCCACAGATACGCAGTATTTT; CDR3 protein: CASSPLAGSTDTQYF
V gene: TRBV5-1; J gene: TRBJ1-4; D gene: TRBD1; clone size: -; CDR3 DNA: TGCGCCAGCTCAGGGGGACAGGGAGGTGAAAAACTGTTTTTT; CDR3 protein: CASSGGQGGEKLFF
V gene: TRBV7-9; J gene: TRBJ1-6; D gene: -; clone size: -; CDR3 DNA: TGTGCCAGCAGCTTCGCGGTTAGCGATTCACCCCTCCACTTT; CDR3 protein: CASSFAVSDSPLHF
V gene: TRBV6-5; J gene: TRBJ2-5; D gene: -; clone size: -; CDR3 DNA: TGTGCCAGCAGTTACGCGGCGGCCTTTCAAGAGACCCAGTACTTC; CDR3 protein: CASSYAAAFQETQYF
V gene: TRBV30; J gene: TRBJ1-2; D gene: -; clone size: -; CDR3 DNA: TGTGCCTGGAGGACGCCGGGTAACTATGGCTACACCTTC; CDR3 protein: CAWRTPGNYGYTF
V gene: TRBV11-3; J gene: TRBJ2-7; D gene: TRBD1; clone size: -; CDR3 DNA: TGTGCCAGCAGCCTCGGACAGGGGAGCGAGCAGTACTTC; CDR3 protein: CASSLGQGSEQYF